This TCR beta chain was retrieved from a study of shared clonotypes between healthy human individuals. Study-level information: For every donor, three CD4 naive, three CD4 memory, two CD8 naive and one CD8 memory plates were used. Study conclusions and caveats: Naive CD4 clonotypes were shared across several donors at approximately 5.3%. There were few donors, and this limited the genetic and exposure-history diversity represented. Naive subsets usually exceeded memory subsets in estimated richness.

Turning to this clone: Its antigen is currently unknown.

TCRdb's table, derived via immunoSEQ multiplex PCR, lists solely in-frame clones and lacks some. The profile shows roughly 1,100,000 clones, approximately 70% of them singletons. From germline, CDR1 is MNHNY and CDR2 SVGAGI (reference sequence). The CDR3 totals 14 residues. The trim removed 6 bases at V and 10 bases at J, leaving 11 bases unmatched. The sample was memory CD4+ T cells sorted from blood. Subset described: CD45RA-negative fraction. The chain uses TRBV6-6 and TRBJ2-1, with TRBD2 identical over 8 bases. The clonotype originates from a man between 18 and 35 years old in good health. This CDR3 is CASRFGLATREQFF. CDR3 nucleotides: TGTGCCAGCAGATTCGGACTAGCAACACGCGAGCAGTTCTTC.